The rows below give T cell receptor beta chains drawn from one sample of a study of blood T cells in healthy people across ages. One entry per CDR3 protein results from TCRdb running MiXCR on the 5' RACE reads. The sample shows about 730,000 distinct CDR3 sequences, 40% to 45% of them seen only once. Sequencing was done on a sample of blood. Receptors originate from a woman aged 60-70 years in good health. The conserved cysteine and the conserved F or W are not part of the CDR3 here. Each record gives: clone size, V gene, J gene, CDR3 protein. Only some rows state a clone size, as once, few, many or a class for expanded clones.

clone_size: -
v_call: TRBV5-1
j_call: TRBJ1-4
cdr3_aa: ASSQAGGEKLF

clone_size: few
v_call: TRBV20-1
j_call: TRBJ1-2
cdr3_aa: SARTDNGYT

clone_size: -
v_call: TRBV18
j_call: TRBJ2-1
cdr3_aa: ASSLIGTGGNEQF

clone_size: few
v_call: TRBV4-3
j_call: TRBJ2-5
cdr3_aa: ASSQGQGPQETQY

clone_size: many
v_call: TRBV18
j_call: TRBJ2-1
cdr3_aa: ASSPPTSGGGNEQF

clone_size: -
v_call: TRBV6-2/TRBV6-3
j_call: TRBJ2-7
cdr3_aa: ASSYGAPLLEQY

clone_size: few
v_call: TRBV28
j_call: TRBJ1-1
cdr3_aa: ASSSPLDTNTEAF

clone_size: -
v_call: TRBV10-3
j_call: TRBJ2-1
cdr3_aa: AIRPEQNNNEQF

clone_size: -
v_call: TRBV7-2
j_call: TRBJ2-3
cdr3_aa: ASSYYGSGSRTDTQY

clone_size: -
v_call: TRBV24-1
j_call: TRBJ1-5
cdr3_aa: ATSRESQGGISSNQPQH

clone_size: -
v_call: TRBV6-4
j_call: TRBJ2-1
cdr3_aa: ASSDSPSNEQF

clone_size: -
v_call: TRBV30
j_call: TRBJ2-1
cdr3_aa: AWGGLAGGEQF

clone_size: -
v_call: TRBV28
j_call: TRBJ2-5
cdr3_aa: ASSLSEGVETQY

clone_size: once
v_call: TRBV3-1
j_call: TRBJ2-1
cdr3_aa: ASRTAGVGYNEQF

clone_size: few
v_call: TRBV19
j_call: TRBJ1-1
cdr3_aa: ASSRRTTEVNTEAF

clone_size: -
v_call: TRBV7-2
j_call: TRBJ1-2
cdr3_aa: ASSRGQGRWYT

clone_size: many
v_call: TRBV29-1
j_call: TRBJ2-1
cdr3_aa: SLGLAGVRSSYNEQF

clone_size: -
v_call: TRBV4-2
j_call: TRBJ1-2
cdr3_aa: ASNPEWGGDYGYT

clone_size: -
v_call: TRBV4-2
j_call: TRBJ2-7
cdr3_aa: ASSQVVAGVDEQY

clone_size: -
v_call: TRBV7-9
j_call: TRBJ2-5
cdr3_aa: ASSLERGGGETQY

clone_size: many
v_call: TRBV20-1
j_call: TRBJ2-3
cdr3_aa: SASDPSGSPDTQY

clone_size: few
v_call: TRBV6-5
j_call: TRBJ2-1
cdr3_aa: ASSYSIRARNAAGEQF

clone_size: few
v_call: TRBV6-4
j_call: TRBJ2-3
cdr3_aa: ASSLLPLMAGYTDTQY

clone_size: few
v_call: TRBV29-1
j_call: TRBJ1-2
cdr3_aa: SGTRKGAGYT

clone_size: once
v_call: TRBV11-2
j_call: TRBJ1-1
cdr3_aa: ASSPRRGRGSEAF

clone_size: -
v_call: TRBV9
j_call: TRBJ2-4
cdr3_aa: ASSVDRGRDTNEQY

clone_size: -
v_call: TRBV4-2
j_call: TRBJ2-7
cdr3_aa: ASSQPGPPPYEQY

clone_size: -
v_call: TRBV5-1
j_call: TRBJ1-1
cdr3_aa: ASSIRGGDNTEAF

clone_size: few
v_call: TRBV9
j_call: -
cdr3_aa: ASSLGGGTGIDEQY

clone_size: few
v_call: TRBV27
j_call: TRBJ2-1
cdr3_aa: ASSHHGGGPDNEQF

clone_size: -
v_call: TRBV25-1
j_call: TRBJ2-7
cdr3_aa: ASIGAVYYEQY

clone_size: -
v_call: TRBV20-1
j_call: TRBJ2-1
cdr3_aa: SASQGRENYNEQF

clone_size: few
v_call: TRBV5-1
j_call: TRBJ1-5
cdr3_aa: ASSLGSGDQPQH

clone_size: -
v_call: TRBV6-2/TRBV6-3
j_call: TRBJ2-7
cdr3_aa: ASTARSGAYEQY

clone_size: -
v_call: TRBV7-9
j_call: TRBJ1-1
cdr3_aa: ASSSLDRGREAF

clone_size: few
v_call: TRBV5-1
j_call: TRBJ1-2
cdr3_aa: ASSAKNPGQANYGYT

clone_size: few
v_call: TRBV15
j_call: TRBJ1-4
cdr3_aa: ATSRDGARGEKLF

clone_size: once
v_call: TRBV2
j_call: TRBJ2-3
cdr3_aa: ASKGQSTDAQY

clone_size: few
v_call: TRBV4-2
j_call: TRBJ2-1
cdr3_aa: ASSPRDGRESNEQF

clone_size: -
v_call: TRBV5-1
j_call: TRBJ2-6
cdr3_aa: ASSLTSGAEANVLT

clone_size: many
v_call: TRBV28
j_call: TRBJ2-6
cdr3_aa: ASTGEPGANVLT

clone_size: -
v_call: TRBV7-2
j_call: TRBJ2-5
cdr3_aa: ASSLASGSYKQY